The text below deals with one TCR beta chain. Antigen: not known. This record comes from a study of T cells in Graves' hyperthyroidism and ophthalmopathy. Points from the study as a whole: Clonotypes that were expanded in thyroid above 0.001 mostly appeared in blood too.

The CDR3 runs 18 residues. CDR1 MDHEN and CDR2 SYDVKM come from the germline V gene. The V gene end was trimmed by 10 bases and the J gene end by 0 bases; junction bases not matched to a gene: 15. Newly diagnosed hyperthyroidism, duration under 2 months, in patients aged 18 to 65. Using RNA transcripts as the source, TCR beta CDR3 regions were amplified. The study used the HTBI primer set for a first-round RT-PCR of the TCR CDR3. Via MiXCR, TCRdb re-called the multiplex PCR reads, giving one row per CDR3 protein. The repertoire holds about 400,000 distinct CDR3 sequences, with about 16% as singletons.

This TCR was recovered from a woman younger than 45 with Graves' hyperthyroidism. The J gene is TRBJ2-2, the V gene TRBV28, with 9 bases aligning to TRBD2. Sequencing was performed on blood. CDR3 sequence: CATCTGKASGTNTGELFF. The CDR3 region has the DNA TGTGCCACCTGTACAGGGAAGGCTAGCGGGACGAACACCGGGGAGCTGTTTTTT. Together with reference TRBV28 and TRBJ2-2, the CDR3 gives the full variable domain: DVKVTQSSRYLVKRTGEKVFLECVQDMDHENMFWYRQDPGLGLRLIYFSYDVKMKEKGDIPEGYSVSREKKERFSLILESASTNQTSMYLCATCTGKASGTNTGELFFGEGSRLTVL.